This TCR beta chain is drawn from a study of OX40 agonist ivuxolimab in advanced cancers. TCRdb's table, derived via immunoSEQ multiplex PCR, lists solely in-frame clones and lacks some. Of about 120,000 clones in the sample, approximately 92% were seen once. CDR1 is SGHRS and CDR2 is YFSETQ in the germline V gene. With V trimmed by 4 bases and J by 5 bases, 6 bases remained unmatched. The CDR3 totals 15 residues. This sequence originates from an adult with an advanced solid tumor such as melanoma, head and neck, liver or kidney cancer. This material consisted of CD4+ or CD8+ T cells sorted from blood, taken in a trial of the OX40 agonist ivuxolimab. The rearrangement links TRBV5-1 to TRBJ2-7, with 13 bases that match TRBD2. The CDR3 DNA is TGCGCCAGCAGCCCGCGGACTAGCGGGGGTCACGAGCAGTACTTC. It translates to CASSPRTSGGHEQYF.